The 9 T cell receptor beta chains given below trace back to one sample, sequenced in a study of cytomegalovirus exposure and HLA in healthy donors. The PCR ran on 60 Vbeta and 13 Jbeta primers. Clones were read by immunoSEQ multiplex PCR, and TCRdb kept only the in-frame ones, dropping some. The sample holds some 120,000 clones, about 76% seen once. Sequencing input: PBMCs. Receptor source: a woman aged 25-40 years in good health and CMV-seronegative.

The chain employs TRBV12-2 and TRBJ2-1; the D call in the table, TRBD2, was not verified against the DNA. TRBV12-2 is a known pseudogene. The CDR3 is 17 residues long. The CDR3 nucleotides read TGTGCAAGTCGCTTGCGGATGGGACTCAGCTCCTACAATGAGCAGTTCTTC. Translating it yields CASRLRMGLSSYNEQFF.

The sample holds one count of this clone. The J gene is TRBJ2-7, the V gene TRBV13; unclear D gene. Germline CDR1 PRHDT, CDR2 FYEKMQ (reference sequence). Trimming stripped 4 bases from V and 0 bases from J, with 7 bases between. The CDR3 loop spans 13 amino acids. The chain's CDR3 is CASSSAASYEQYF. The CDR3 DNA is TGTGCCAGCAGCTCGGCGGCCTCCTACGAGCAGTACTTC.

V usage is TRBV29-1 and J usage is TRBJ2-4; a possible D gene is TRBD1 (5 bases). There are 14 residues in the CDR3. V was shortened by 3 bases and J by 0 bases, with 9 bases between the two germline ends. CDR1 SQVTM and CDR2 ANQGSEA come from the germline V gene. The CDR3 DNA reads as TGCAGCGTTGATCCAGGGCTAGCCAAAAACATTCAGTACTTC. This encodes CSVDPGLAKNIQYF.

The gene calls are TRBV28 and TRBJ1-2; TRBD1 matches 7 bases. The CDR3 is 15 amino acids. The V and J ends lost 5 bases and 2 bases, in that order; junction bases with no gene match: 8. Germline loops: CDR1 MDHEN, CDR2 SYDVKM. Here the CDR3 reads CASSTRQGGNYGYTF. CDR3 coding DNA: TGTGCCAGCAGTACCCGACAGGGCGGAAACTATGGCTACACCTTC.

The chain recombines TRBV5-1 with TRBJ2-5, with D possibly being TRBD2 (6 bases). The V end was cut by 4 bases, the J end by 3 bases, with 10 bases between. CDR1 is SGHRS and CDR2 is YFSETQ in the germline V gene. The length of the CDR3 is 13 residues. CDR3 DNA: TGCGCCAGCAGCCATGGCGGGGAAGAGACCCAGTACTTC. Protein: CASSHGGEETQYF.

This clone was seen a single time. The chain joins TRBV7-9 to TRBJ2-5; 11 positions agree with TRBD2. CDR1 and CDR2 from the germline V gene are SEHNR and FQNEAQ (reference sequence). V lost 6 bases to trimming and J lost 2 bases; unmatched junction nucleotides: 8. CDR3 length equals 16 residues. For the CDR3, the DNA is TGTGCCAGCAGTAATCTGGGGACTAGCGGACAAGAGACCCAGTACTTC. It specifies CASSNLGTSGQETQYF.

The chain joins TRBV6-5 to TRBJ1-5; D uncertain. Germline CDR1 reads MNHEY; CDR2 reads SVGAGI. V dropped 6 bases and J dropped 2 bases, with 11 bases sitting between them. The CDR3 is 14 residues long. CDR3 sequence: CASSHSTGNQPQHF. The CDR3 DNA sequence: TGTGCCAGCAGCCACTCTACGGGCAATCAGCCCCAGCATTTT.

The CDR3, as DNA: TGTGCCAGCAGCTTCGGACTAGCGGGAGAGACCCAGTACTTC. Translation: CASSFGLAGETQYF. This chain uses TRBV7-2 with TRBJ2-5; 11 nucleotides match TRBD2. CDR3 length: 14 residues. The V gene end was trimmed by 3 bases and the J gene end by 4 bases; junction bases not matched to a gene: 1. Per germline, CDR1 SGHTA and CDR2 FQGNSA.

The genes are TRBV28 and TRBJ2-7, with 9 positions matching TRBD2. The CDR3 runs to 15 residues. Unmatched junction bases numbered 6, after V lost 4 bases and J lost 2 bases. The V gene's germline CDR1 is MDHEN and CDR2 SYDVKM. The CDR3 is CASSSAGGGTYEQYF. As DNA, the CDR3 is TGTGCCAGCAGTTCCGCGGGAGGGGGCACCTACGAGCAGTACTTC.